One and the same sample provided the 26 T cell receptor beta chains below, sequenced in a study of T-cell reconstitution after alpha-beta-depleted transplantation in children (dated by TCRdb to 2015 to 2016). Libraries were made using PCR. The sequencer listed for this sample is Illumina HiSeq 2500. To normalize quantification of the TCRbeta repertoire, the TCR libraries were built with molecular barcoding that relied on unique molecular identifiers. The raw public reads went through TCRdb reprocessing: fastp at Q25, MiXCR clone calling, in-frame beta chains kept. Every CDR3 protein is listed once, alongside the most common genes and DNA of its rows. The sample includes some 3,100 distinct CDR3 sequences, with 20% observed a single time. About two fifths of the sample is held by the ten biggest clonotypes. What the time point label conveys for this sample: day 60 (about 2 months) after transplantation. Explained via the paper, the treatment or condition label denotes: allogeneic hematopoietic cell transplantation with graft depleted of TCRalphabeta T cells and CD19 B cells.

The sequences come from PBMCs, mostly from graft donor cells, collected 60 days after TCRalphabeta/CD19-depleted stem cell transplant. These receptors were taken from a female patient aged 10 to 17 who had a stem cell transplant for acute lymphoblastic leukemia, so the T cells may come from the graft donor.

This clonotype was counted between two and nine times. The chain recombines TRBV11-3 with TRBJ2-7, with TRBD2 matching 8 bases. Germline CDR1 and CDR2: SGHNT and YENEEA. The CDR3 totals 16 residues. The J segment lost 5 bases and the V segment lost 0 bases, leaving 9 bases of the junction unmatched. As DNA, the CDR3 is TGTGCCAGCAGCTTAGAGGGCGAGCGGGAGATCCACGAGCAGTACTTC. This codes for CASSLEGEREIHEQYF.

By its share, this clonotype is large. The chain combines TRBV20-1 with TRBJ2-1; 15 bases agree with TRBD2. The CDR3 totals 16 residues. From germline, CDR1 is DFQATT and CDR2 SNEGSKA (reference sequence). V was pared by 3 bases and J by 4 bases, with 4 bases of the junction left unmatched. CDR3 sequence: CSARGLAGGPYNEQFF. CDR3 nucleotides: TGCAGTGCTAGGGGACTAGCGGGAGGCCCTTACAATGAGCAGTTCTTC.

This clonotype showed up many times. The chain has TRBV7-9 and TRBJ2-5; possibly TRBD2 for D (5 bases). This CDR3 is built from 14 residues. The germline gives CDR1 SEHNR, CDR2 FQNEAQ (reference sequence). The V and J ends lost 2 bases and 5 bases respectively, with 12 bases between them. CDR3 loop: CASSLPLRRETQYF. CDR3 DNA: TGTGCCAGCAGCTTACCACTCCGGAGGGAGACCCAGTACTTC. The full variable domain, completed using reference TRBV7-9 and TRBJ2-5, is DTGVSQNPRHKITKRGQNVTFRCDPISEHNRLYWYRQTLGQGPEFLTYFQNEAQLEKSRLLSDRFSAERPKGSFSTLEIQRTEQGDSAMYLCASSLPLRRETQYFGPGTRLLVL.

This clonotype was seen ten or more times. This chain connects TRBV7-9 to TRBJ2-7; no firm D call. The V and J ends lost 4 bases and 5 bases respectively, with 15 bases between them. This CDR3 is 14 amino acids long. Germline loops: CDR1 SEHNR, CDR2 FQNEAQ (reference sequence). The CDR3, as DNA: TGTGCCAGCAGCTCCGCGGTGACCCCCGACGAGCAGTACTTC. This encodes CASSSAVTPDEQYF.

This clonotype is classed as medium-sized (0.01 to 0.1%). This rearrangement joins TRBV3-1 to TRBJ2-3; 8 bases line up with TRBD2. V lost 1 base to trimming and J lost 3 bases; unmatched junction nucleotides: 3. Looked up from germline, CDR1 is LGHDT and CDR2 is YNNKEL (reference sequence). The CDR3 is 15 residues long. CDR3 in DNA: TGTGCCAGCAGCCAAGGGGGACTAGAAACAGATACGCAGTATTTT. It encodes CASSQGGLETDTQYF.

This clonotype is medium-sized (0.01 to 0.1%). This CDR3 is CASSVAPGLTSTDTQYF. The CDR3 DNA follows: TGTGCCAGCAGCGTAGCCCCGGGACTCACTAGCACAGATACGCAGTATTTT. V usage is TRBV9 and J usage is TRBJ2-3; possible D gene TRBD2, 6 bases. The CDR3 is 17 residues long. Germline CDR1 is SGDLS and CDR2 is YYNGEE. V was trimmed by 0 bases and J by 0 bases, leaving 14 bases between them.

This sequence joins TRBV20-1 and TRBJ2-1; no clear D gene. V was clipped by 0 bases and J by 0 bases, with 9 bases between them. The length of the CDR3 is 15 residues. CDR1 is DFQATT and CDR2 is SNEGSKA in the germline V gene (reference sequence). The CDR3 DNA reads as TGCAGTGCTAGAGAGGGCTGGGGCTCCTACAATGAGCAGTTCTTC. It encodes CSAREGWGSYNEQFF.

This clonotype was detected many times. The chain carries TRBV29-1 and TRBJ2-3; the D gene is possibly TRBD2 (5 bases). This CDR3 has 14 amino acids. V lost 4 bases and J lost 3, with 14 bases in between. From germline, CDR1 is SQVTM and CDR2 ANQGSEA. For the CDR3, the DNA is TGCAGCGTTGGGGCGGCCGGGGAGACAGATACGCAGTATTTT. Translation: CSVGAAGETDTQYF.

Many counts were recorded for this clonotype. The V call is TRBV5-4, the J call TRBJ1-5; 9 nucleotides match TRBD1. The CDR3 has 19 residues. With 2 bases clipped from V and 0 bases from J, the junction kept 12 bases outside the gene matches. From germline, CDR1 is SGHNT and CDR2 YYREEE (reference sequence). CDR3: CASSFLPGQGSYSNQPQHF. The CDR3 DNA sequence: TGTGCCAGCAGCTTCCTACCGGGACAGGGATCGTATAGCAATCAGCCCCAGCATTTT. Combining the CDR3 with reference TRBV5-4 and TRBJ1-5 gives the whole variable domain ETGVTQSPTHLIKTRGQQVTLRCSSQSGHNTVSWYQQALGQGPQFIFQYYREEENGRGNFPPRFSGLQFPNYSSELNVNALELDDSALYLCASSFLPGQGSYSNQPQHFGDGTRLSIL.

The sample holds a few counts of this clonotype. The rearrangement joins TRBV6-2 or TRBV6-3 to TRBJ2-1, with D possibly TRBD2 on 5 matching bases. V was cut by 7 bases and J by 4 bases, with 14 bases left in between. CDR1 is MNHEY and CDR2 is SVGEGT in the germline V gene. CDR3 length equals 14 residues. CDR3 nucleotide sequence: TGTGCCAGCACCTATCGGACGGGATACAATGAGCAGTTCTTC. It translates to CASTYRTGYNEQFF.

By share, this clonotype counts as medium-sized. The chain is built from TRBV7-9 and TRBJ2-7; TRBD2 aligns across 7 bases. Germline assignment: CDR1 SEHNR and CDR2 FQNEAQ (reference sequence). The CDR3 is 14 amino acids. J gave up 7 bases and V 3 bases, and 9 bases lay outside the gene matches. The CDR3 here is CASSLGGGRREQYF. CDR3 sequence (DNA): TGTGCCAGCAGCTTGGGGGGAGGGAGGCGGGAGCAGTACTTC.

V is TRBV20-1 and J is TRBJ2-7; D possibly corresponds to TRBD2 (5 bases). Trimming removed 6 bases at V and 0 bases at J, with 12 bases between. Germline V gene data show CDR1 as DFQATT and CDR2 as SNEGSKA (reference sequence). CDR3 length: 13 residues. DNA of the CDR3: TGCAGTGCAAGGACGGGGAGCTCCTACGAGCAGTACTTC. It codes for CSARTGSSYEQYF.

Sample share makes this clonotype medium-sized. One junction end disagrees with the germline gene, perhaps due to a read error. This chain's CDR3 is CASSLSGEQETQYF. The CDR3 DNA reads as TGTGCTAGCAGCTTATCAGGGGAACAAGAGACCCAGTACTTC. The chain couples TRBV7-7 to TRBJ2-5; D perhaps matches TRBD1 (6 bases). This CDR3 contains 14 residues. CDR1 SSHAT and CDR2 FNYEAQ come from the germline V gene (reference sequence).

There are many counts of this clonotype. V usage is TRBV24-1 and J usage is TRBJ1-5, with 7 nucleotides matching TRBD1. The junction had 12 bases not matched to a gene; V was cut back by 4 bases and J by 7 bases. The CDR3 covers 16 residues. Germline assignment: CDR1 KGHDR and CDR2 SFDVKD. DNA for the CDR3: TGTGCCACCAGTGACCAAGACAGGGAAGAGGGCCAGCCCCAGCATTTT. As protein: CATSDQDREEGQPQHF.

This clonotype was seen at least ten times. The chain links TRBV10-3 to TRBJ2-5; perhaps TRBD2 as D (5 bases). V was pared by 4 bases and J by 3 bases, with 12 bases between. The V gene's germline CDR1 is ENHRY and CDR2 SYGVKD. CDR3 length: 14 amino acids. The CDR3 nucleotides read TGTGCCATCAGTGGACGAAGACTAAAAGAGACCCAGTACTTC. This gives the protein CAISGRRLKETQYF.

This clonotype was seen ten or more times. V and J are TRBV4-3 and TRBJ1-5; possibly TRBD1 for D (5 bases). CDR1 is LGHNA, CDR2 YSLEER, per germline. V gave up 1 base and J gave up 2 bases, with 21 bases separating them. The CDR3 is 19 residues long. As DNA, the CDR3 is TGCGCCAGCAGCCAAGCCATGGGACCGGGGTTAGCCGGCAATCAGCCCCAGCATTTT. Residues: CASSQAMGPGLAGNQPQHF.

This clonotype is medium-sized within its sample. The V and J genes are TRBV7-9 and TRBJ2-7; D is possibly TRBD1 (6 bases). Trimming took off 3 bases at V and 2 bases at J, with 11 bases between the two ends. The CDR3 contains 14 residues. From germline, CDR1 is SEHNR and CDR2 FQNEAQ (reference sequence). The CDR3 nucleotides read TGTGCCAGCAGCTTGACCAGGGGCCCCTACGAGCAGTACTTC. Protein: CASSLTRGPYEQYF.

This clonotype was found many times. This chain links TRBV27 with TRBJ1-1; D gene uncertain. Germline assignment: CDR1 MNHEY and CDR2 SMNVEV (reference sequence). CDR3 size: 14 residues. V shed 1 base and J shed 3 bases, with 9 bases lying between them. The chain's CDR3 is CASSLYQVDTEAFF. As DNA, the CDR3 is TGTGCCAGCAGTTTATATCAGGTGGACACTGAAGCTTTCTTT.

The sample holds many counts of this clonotype. The chain combines TRBV7-9 with TRBJ2-7; D is undetermined. Trimming stripped 5 bases from V and 1 base from J, with 12 bases between. This CDR3 contains 14 residues. The germline gives CDR1 SEHNR, CDR2 FQNEAQ (reference sequence). CDR3 DNA sequence: TGTGCCAGCAGCACCAGGACGGATTCCTACGAGCAGTACTTC. Encoded protein: CASSTRTDSYEQYF.

The J gene is TRBJ2-7, the V gene TRBV10-3; 7 nucleotides line up with TRBD1. The CDR3 has 15 amino acids. Trimming removed 0 bases from V and 3 bases from J; junction bases left unmatched: 5. Germline assignment: CDR1 ENHRY and CDR2 SYGVKD. This CDR3 is CAISESVTGSYEQYF. The CDR3 DNA is TGTGCCATCAGTGAGTCAGTGACAGGGAGCTACGAGCAGTACTTC.

This clonotype was detected ten times or more. This sequence joins TRBV10-3 and TRBJ2-7; D might be TRBD1 (6 bases). The CDR3 covers 16 residues. V was cut by 6 bases and J by 2 bases, with 20 bases left in between. Germline-derived CDR1 and CDR2 are ENHRY and SYGVKD. CDR3 DNA sequence: TGTGCCATCAGCGGCGGAGTAAACAGGGTCACCTACGAGCAGTACTTC. It translates to CAISGGVNRVTYEQYF.

In this sample, this clonotype is medium-sized. The rearrangement uses TRBV12-3 or TRBV12-4 and TRBJ2-1, with no clear D. The CDR3 consists of 13 residues. The germline V and J ends were trimmed by 6 bases and 9 bases, with 15 bases remaining between them. The CDR3 nucleotides read TGTGCCAGCAGCCCTTCTCGAGTGACTGAGCAGTTCTTC. Translating it yields CASSPSRVTEQFF.

This clonotype was detected ten times or more. CDR3 sequence: CASSQGTASPPYTDTQYF. CDR3 DNA: TGTGCCAGCAGCCAAGGTACGGCATCACCACCATACACAGATACGCAGTATTTT. This chain uses TRBV3-1 with TRBJ2-3, with unresolved D. This CDR3 has 18 residues. V was cut by 1 base and J by 2 bases, with 19 bases left in between. Germline CDR1 and CDR2: LGHDT and YNNKEL (reference sequence).

The chain recombines TRBV5-5 with TRBJ1-5; the D gene is possibly TRBD1 (5 bases). Per the germline V gene, CDR1 is SGHKS and CDR2 is YYEKEE (reference sequence). This CDR3 has 14 amino acids. Trimming removed 9 bases at V and 5 bases at J, with 18 bases between. The chain's CDR3 is CAMGSGRGYQPQHF. CDR3 nucleotides: TGTGCCATGGGCTCGGGACGGGGCTATCAGCCCCAGCATTTT.

This chain joins TRBV7-6 and TRBJ2-1; 12 bases fit TRBD2. The junction had 3 bases not matched to a gene; V was cut back by 2 bases and J by 7 bases. Germline lookup yields CDR1 SGHVS and CDR2 FNYEAQ. CDR3 size: 15 residues. DNA for the CDR3: TGTGCCAGCAGCTTACTAGCGGGAGGGCCTAATGAGCAGTTCTTC. Amino acid sequence: CASSLLAGGPNEQFF.

At least ten counts were recorded for this clonotype. One end of the junction fails to match germline, which may point to a read error. This chain joins TRBV6-2 or TRBV6-3 and TRBJ2-7, with 14 bases matching TRBD2. This CDR3 contains 14 residues. The germline CDR1 and CDR2 sequences are MNHEY and SVGEGT. The DNA of the CDR3 is TGTGCCAGCCGGCCCACCGGGACTAGCGGGAGTAGTGACTTC. Translating gives CASRPTGTSGSSDF.